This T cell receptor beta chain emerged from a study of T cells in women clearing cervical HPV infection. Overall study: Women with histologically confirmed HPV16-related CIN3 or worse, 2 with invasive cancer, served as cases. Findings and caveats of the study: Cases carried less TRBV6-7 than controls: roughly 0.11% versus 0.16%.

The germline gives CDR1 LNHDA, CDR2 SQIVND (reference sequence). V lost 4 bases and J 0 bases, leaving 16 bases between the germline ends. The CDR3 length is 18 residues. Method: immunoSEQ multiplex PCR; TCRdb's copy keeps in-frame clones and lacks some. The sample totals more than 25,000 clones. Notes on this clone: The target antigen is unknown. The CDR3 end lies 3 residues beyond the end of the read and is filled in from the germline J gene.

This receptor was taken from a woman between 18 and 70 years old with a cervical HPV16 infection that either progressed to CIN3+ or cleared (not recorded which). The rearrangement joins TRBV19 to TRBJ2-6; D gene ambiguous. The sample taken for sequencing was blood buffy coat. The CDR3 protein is CASSSRERDFSGANVLTF. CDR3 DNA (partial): TGTGCCAGTAGTAGCAGAGAGAGAGATTTCTCTGGGGCCAACGTC.